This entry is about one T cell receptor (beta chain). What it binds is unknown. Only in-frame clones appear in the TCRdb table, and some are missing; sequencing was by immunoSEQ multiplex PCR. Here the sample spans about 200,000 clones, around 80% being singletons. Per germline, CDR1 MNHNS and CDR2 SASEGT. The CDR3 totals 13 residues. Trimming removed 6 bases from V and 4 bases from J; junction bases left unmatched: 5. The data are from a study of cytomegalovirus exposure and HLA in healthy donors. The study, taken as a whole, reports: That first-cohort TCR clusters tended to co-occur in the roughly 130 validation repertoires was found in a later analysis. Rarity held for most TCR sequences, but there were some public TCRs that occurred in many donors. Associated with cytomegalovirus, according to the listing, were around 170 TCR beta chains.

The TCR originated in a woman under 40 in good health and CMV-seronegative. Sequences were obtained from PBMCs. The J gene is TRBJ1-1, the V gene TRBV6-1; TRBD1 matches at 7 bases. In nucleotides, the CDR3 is TGTGCCAGCAGCCTGACAGGGATCACTGAAGCTTTCTTT. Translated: CASSLTGITEAFF.